The rows below give T cell receptor beta chains drawn from one sample of a study of blood T cell repertoires in COVID-19. TCRdb's copy holds only in-frame clones and misses some; the assay was immunoSEQ multiplex PCR. The sample consists of some 160,000 clones, around 87% of them appearing once. The sequenced sample consisted of peripheral blood. The source of these receptors is a woman of 80 years or more with COVID-19, enrolled during active disease. CDR3s leave out the opening cysteine and the closing phenylalanine or tryptophan. Each record gives: V gene, CDR3 protein.

V gene: TRBV7-9
CDR3 protein: ASSLTSGRWAGNEQF

V gene: TRBV6-1
CDR3 protein: ASSRQTDRNEQF

V gene: TRBV5-4
CDR3 protein: ASSSSSGLSSYEQY

V gene: TRBV18
CDR3 protein: ASSPNPPSSGNTIY

V gene: TRBV9
CDR3 protein: ASSPRLASGNRINIQY

V gene: TRBV18
CDR3 protein: ASSPLPGTEKNSPLH

V gene: TRBV19
CDR3 protein: ASRDGSGTDTQY

V gene: TRBV24-1
CDR3 protein: ATSETGGSQPQH

V gene: TRBV4-2
CDR3 protein: ASSQDWVRRSGNTIY

V gene: TRBV7-3
CDR3 protein: ASSRALAGSNEQF

V gene: TRBV29-1
CDR3 protein: SAGDATNEKLF

V gene: TRBV6-5
CDR3 protein: ASSYSDRGSYEQY

V gene: TRBV5-1
CDR3 protein: ASSTRLAGDFYNEQF

V gene: TRBV6-2/TRBV6-3
CDR3 protein: ASSDGVIRGDTQY

V gene: TRBV2
CDR3 protein: ASSEGLHTDTQY

V gene: TRBV19
CDR3 protein: ASSRSRDGTNEKLF

V gene: TRBV18
CDR3 protein: ASSPQDRPSYGYT

V gene: TRBV3-1/TRBV3-2
CDR3 protein: ASSARLAGRQETQY

V gene: TRBV18
CDR3 protein: ASSPSGQAPNTEAF

V gene: TRBV28
CDR3 protein: ASSSSGRHSEGREQY

V gene: TRBV20-1
CDR3 protein: SARLMTEAF

V gene: TRBV4-1
CDR3 protein: ASSQASGTSGRRRNEQF

V gene: TRBV7-9
CDR3 protein: ASSLAGGVGANVLT

V gene: TRBV4-3
CDR3 protein: ASSQDWRASNSPLH

V gene: TRBV11-2
CDR3 protein: ASSLGGYGRTQY

V gene: TRBV7-9
CDR3 protein: ASSLVGRGPNSPLH

V gene: TRBV28
CDR3 protein: ASRDSRGPSETQY

V gene: TRBV27
CDR3 protein: ASSLSTNNEKLF

V gene: TRBV4-3
CDR3 protein: ASSQALGRASGANVLT

V gene: TRBV27
CDR3 protein: ASSKGTAQRMNTEAF

V gene: TRBV19
CDR3 protein: ASATGGTQY

V gene: TRBV28
CDR3 protein: ASSHPTGGSEKLF

V gene: TRBV5-6
CDR3 protein: ASSSGTGGNEQF

V gene: TRBV28
CDR3 protein: ASRTPAGALSEQF

V gene: TRBV11-2
CDR3 protein: ASSLLRESGNEQF

V gene: TRBV5-1
CDR3 protein: ASSLGSGARETQY

V gene: TRBV7-2
CDR3 protein: ASTLRGGLAYNEQF

V gene: TRBV9
CDR3 protein: ASSVGASRPGNEQF

V gene: TRBV6-5
CDR3 protein: ASRGQTTDTQY

V gene: TRBV5-1
CDR3 protein: ASSLGTEAF

V gene: TRBV7-2
CDR3 protein: ASSSLVTLTGELF

V gene: TRBV5-1
CDR3 protein: ASSPGTPNQPQH

V gene: TRBV19
CDR3 protein: ASSILGGDETQY

V gene: TRBV3-1/TRBV3-2
CDR3 protein: ASSLRLGGPYGYT

V gene: TRBV7-6
CDR3 protein: ASSPVRTQSGELF

V gene: TRBV3-1/TRBV3-2
CDR3 protein: ASSQDTASGFYEQF

V gene: TRBV11-2
CDR3 protein: ASSLTGNIRAF

V gene: TRBV3-1/TRBV3-2
CDR3 protein: ASSQAGTGGMGPQH

V gene: TRBV28
CDR3 protein: ASSSGLSNTEAF

V gene: TRBV7-8
CDR3 protein: ASSVTGSLTNEQF

V gene: TRBV2
CDR3 protein: ASSESWVAETQY

V gene: TRBV29-1
CDR3 protein: SVGRTVVDGYT

V gene: TRBV29-1
CDR3 protein: SVGGQDISNYGYT

V gene: TRBV4-3
CDR3 protein: ASSQGEGVGSGNTIY